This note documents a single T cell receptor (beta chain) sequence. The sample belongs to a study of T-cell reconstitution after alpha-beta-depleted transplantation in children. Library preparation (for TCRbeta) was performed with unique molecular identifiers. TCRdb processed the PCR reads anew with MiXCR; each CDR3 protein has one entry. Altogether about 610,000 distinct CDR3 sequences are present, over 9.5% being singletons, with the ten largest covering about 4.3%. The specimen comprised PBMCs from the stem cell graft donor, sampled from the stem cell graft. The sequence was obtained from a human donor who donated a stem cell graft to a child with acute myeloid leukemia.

The CDR3 loop is CASSEDPDTQYF. The CDR3 bases are TGTGCCAGCAGTGAAGACCCTGATACGCAGTATTTT. The rearrangement links TRBV6-4 to TRBJ2-3, with D hard to call. This CDR3 comprises 12 residues. Germline V gives CDR1 MRHNA, CDR2 SNTAGT. V was pared by 3 bases and J by 6 bases, with 7 bases between.